Listed below are T cell receptor beta chains from one sample, sequenced in a study of blood T cell repertoires in COVID-19. The table came from immunoSEQ multiplex PCR; TCRdb's copy has only in-frame clones and leaves some out. The sample has a few hundred thousand clones, around 83% seen once. The sequencing sample was made of peripheral blood. The receptors shown here come from a man aged 18 to 35 with active or convalescent COVID-19. The CDR3 runs from the conserved cysteine through the conserved F or W. The D gene is left open where the match is weak. The size of a clone is reported for some rows only, either as once, few or many, or as a class for expanded clones.

>TRBJ2-3|TRBV9|14|-|-
CASSPWARTDTQYF
TGTGCCAGCAGCCCTTGGGCCCGCACAGATACGCAGTATTTT
>TRBJ2-5|TRBV6-5|15|-|TRBD2
CASRYGSGGGETQYF
TGTGCCAGCAGGTACGGGAGCGGGGGCGGAGAGACCCAGTACTTC
>TRBJ2-5|TRBV12-3/TRBV12-4|13|-|-
CASREEFRETQYF
TGTGCCAGCAGAGAGGAGTTTAGAGAGACCCAGTACTTC
>TRBJ1-1|TRBV19|13|once|TRBD1
CASSMTGSTEAFF
TGTGCCAGTAGTATGACAGGGTCCACTGAAGCTTTCTTT
>TRBJ1-6|TRBV29-1|14|-|-
CSVRVSSYNSPLHF
TGCAGCGTGAGGGTGAGTTCCTATAATTCACCCCTCCACTTT
>TRBJ1-2|TRBV27|13|once|TRBD1
CASSFGGTGGYTF
TGTGCCAGCAGTTTCGGGGGGACAGGCGGCTACACCTTC
>TRBJ1-1|TRBV6-4|15|-|TRBD1
CASRDLTGTNTEAFF
TGTGCCAGCAGGGACCTGACAGGGACAAACACTGAAGCTTTCTTT
>TRBJ2-7|TRBV30|14|few|TRBD1
CAWSSGTGSYEQYF
TGTGCCTGGAGTTCCGGGACAGGGAGCTACGAGCAGTACTTC
>TRBJ1-2|TRBV6-5|15|-|-
CASSYSRTVASGYTF
TGTGCCAGCAGTTACTCGAGAACGGTAGCCTCTGGCTACACCTTC
>TRBJ2-1|TRBV11-3|13|-|-
CASSWGANNEQFF
TGTGCCAGCAGCTGGGGAGCTAACAATGAGCAGTTCTTC
>TRBJ1-1|TRBV30|13|few|-
CAWSVHGGTEAFF
TGTGCCTGGAGTGTACACGGGGGAACTGAAGCTTTCTTT
>TRBJ1-4|TRBV25-1|14|once|-
CASSETGAGVKLFF
TGTGCCAGCAGTGAAACCGGGGCAGGGGTAAAACTGTTTTTT
>TRBJ2-5|TRBV6-6|13|-|-
CASSYSMAETQYF
TGTGCCAGCAGTTACTCGATGGCAGAGACCCAGTACTTC
>TRBJ2-5|TRBV28|13|-|-
CASSLIGVETQYF
TGTGCCAGCAGTTTAATAGGGGTGGAGACCCAGTACTTC
>TRBJ2-1|TRBV5-1|16|-|TRBD1
CASSFGLDRGYNEQFF
TGCGCCAGCAGCTTCGGTCTCGACAGGGGATACAATGAGCAGTTCTTC
>TRBJ2-7|TRBV6-4|13|-|-
CASSRQIPYEQYF
TGTGCCAGCAGCAGACAGATTCCCTACGAGCAGTACTTC
>TRBJ1-1|TRBV5-6|13|-|-
CASNLVTGTEAFF
TGTGCCAGCAACCTAGTCACGGGCACTGAAGCTTTCTTT
>TRBJ2-1|TRBV5-1|16|-|TRBD2
CASKGTSGLSYNEQFF
TGCGCCAGCAAGGGGACTAGCGGGCTCTCCTACAATGAGCAGTTCTTC
>TRBJ1-2|TRBV19|14|-|-
CASSITDRRYGYTF
TGTGCCAGTAGTATTACAGACCGTCGATATGGCTACACCTTC
>TRBJ2-3|TRBV7-9|17|-|-
CASSLNIISPGTDTQYF
TGTGCCAGCAGCTTAAATATTATCTCTCCGGGCACAGATACGCAGTATTTT
>TRBJ2-4|TRBV18|14|-|-
CASSPPAGPNIQYF
TGTGCCAGCTCACCACCTGCGGGTCCAAACATTCAGTACTTC
>TRBJ1-5|TRBV6-6|14|-|TRBD1
CASSLGQANQPQHF
TGTGCCAGCAGTCTTGGACAGGCGAATCAGCCCCAGCATTTT
>TRBJ2-7|TRBV3-1/TRBV3-2|15|-|-
CASSQWLAGTYEQYF
TGTGCCAGCAGCCAGTGGCTAGCCGGAACCTACGAGCAGTACTTC
>TRBJ1-4|TRBV7-9|14|-|-
CASSLVGVNEKLFF
TGTGCCAGCAGCTTAGTGGGAGTTAATGAAAAACTGTTTTTT
>TRBJ2-1|TRBV7-3|16|-|TRBD2
CASTSRLLAGGCEQFF
TGTGCCAGCACCTCAAGGCTACTAGCGGGAGGGTGTGAGCAGTTCTTC
>TRBJ2-7|TRBV4-1|16|-|-
CASSLPRVGDPYEQYF
TGCGCCAGCAGCCTCCCGCGGGTGGGAGACCCCTACGAGCAGTACTTC
>TRBJ1-2|TRBV24-1|13|-|-
CATSVREGDGYTF
TGTGCCACCAGTGTGCGGGAGGGAGATGGCTACACCTTC
>TRBJ2-2|TRBV25-1|15|-|-
CASEQGNTLTGELFF
TGTGCCAGTGAACAGGGAAACACCTTGACCGGGGAGCTGTTTTTT
>TRBJ1-3|TRBV14|17|-|TRBD1
CASSRNAGTVNGNTIYF
TGTGCCAGCAGCCGGAACGCCGGGACAGTAAACGGAAACACCATATATTTT
>TRBJ2-7|TRBV19|13|-|TRBD1
CASTTGTGEKQYF
TGTGCCAGTACAACCGGGACAGGCGAAAAGCAGTACTTC
>TRBJ2-3|TRBV7-3|16|-|TRBD2
CASSLLGGGPTDTQYF
TGTGCCAGCAGCTTACTGGGCGGGGGGCCCACAGATACGCAGTATTTT
>TRBJ1-5|TRBV2|12|-|-
CASTGDTQPQHF
TGTGCCAGCACCGGGGACACTCAGCCCCAGCATTTT
>TRBJ2-1|TRBV5-6|14|-|-
CASTFDRNYNEQFF
TGTGCCAGCACCTTCGACAGAAACTACAATGAGCAGTTCTTC
>TRBJ1-3|TRBV19|16|-|-
CASSPTGASTGNTIYF
TGTGCCAGTAGCCCGACAGGAGCAAGCACTGGAAACACCATATATTTT
>TRBJ1-1|TRBV9|14|-|-
CASSVRLDAGEAFF
TGTGCCAGCAGCGTGAGACTCGACGCTGGTGAAGCTTTCTTT
>TRBJ2-5|TRBV7-6|13|-|TRBD1
CASSSGGPETQYF
TGTGCCAGCAGTTCAGGGGGCCCAGAGACCCAGTACTTC
>TRBJ1-1|TRBV18|17|-|TRBD1
CASSPLPTVGQGREAFF
TGTGCCAGCTCACCACTACCCACCGTAGGACAGGGGCGTGAAGCTTTCTTT
>TRBJ2-7|TRBV11-2|13|-|-
CASSPEGWYEQYF
TGTGCCAGCAGCCCCGAGGGTTGGTACGAGCAGTACTTC
>TRBJ2-7|TRBV7-9|12|-|TRBD1
CASSWDREGQYF
TGTGCCAGCAGCTGGGACAGGGAGGGACAGTACTTC
>TRBJ2-1|TRBV14|14|-|TRBD1
CASSQTDRDNEQFF
TGTGCCAGCAGCCAAACCGACAGGGACAATGAGCAGTTCTTC
>TRBJ2-1|TRBV19|16|-|TRBD1
CASSRPGRGRIYEQFF
TGTGCCAGTAGTAGGCCGGGAAGGGGGCGAATATATGAGCAGTTCTTC
>TRBJ1-3|TRBV7-9|14|few|-
CASGGTDSGNTIYF
TGTGCCAGCGGGGGGACCGACTCTGGAAACACCATATATTTT
>TRBJ2-5|TRBV7-9|16|-|-
CASSLARGLSGETQYF
TGTGCCAGCAGCTTAGCGCGGGGTCTTTCCGGGGAGACCCAGTACTTC
>TRBJ2-5|TRBV19|17|-|TRBD2
CASGWSGRGAGAETQYF
TGTGCCAGTGGGTGGAGCGGGAGGGGAGCGGGCGCAGAGACCCAGTACTTC
>TRBJ2-5|TRBV7-2|17|-|TRBD2
CASSLVVLAGLRETQYF
TGTGCCAGCAGCTTAGTCGTCCTAGCGGGGTTGAGAGAGACCCAGTACTTC
>TRBJ2-1|TRBV7-3|17|once|TRBD2
CASSLTSGKSSYNEQFF
TGTGCCAGCAGCTTGACTAGCGGGAAAAGCTCCTACAATGAGCAGTTCTTC
>TRBJ2-5|TRBV19|16|-|TRBD1
CASRRTPGQGTETQYF
TGTGCCAGTAGACGCACGCCGGGACAGGGAACCGAGACCCAGTACTTC
>TRBJ1-3|TRBV7-2|14|-|-
CASSPFFSGNTIYF
TGTGCCAGCAGCCCTTTCTTCTCTGGAAACACCATATATTTT
>TRBJ1-2|TRBV12-3/TRBV12-4|13|-|TRBD1
CASSGQPDYGYTF
TGTGCGAGTTCGGGACAGCCGGACTATGGCTACACCTTC
>TRBJ2-5|TRBV6-5|15|few|-
CASSQRQESQETQYF
TGTGCCAGCAGCCAGCGACAGGAGTCCCAAGAGACCCAGTACTTC
>TRBJ2-2|TRBV6-5|14|-|TRBD2
CASYSGGGTGELFF
TGTGCCAGCTACTCGGGAGGGGGCACCGGGGAGCTGTTTTTT
>TRBJ2-5|TRBV28|16|-|-
CASSPIGGGLQETQYF
TGTGCCAGCAGCCCTATAGGTGGCGGACTCCAAGAGACCCAGTACTTC
>TRBJ1-1|TRBV6-2/TRBV6-3|12|-|-
CASSPENTEAFF
TGTGCCAGCAGTCCAGAGAACACTGAAGCTTTCTTT
>TRBJ2-3|TRBV7-2|18|-|TRBD2
CASSLWAASGTPTDTQYF
TGTGCCAGCAGCTTATGGGCGGCTAGCGGGACCCCCACAGATACGCAGTATTTT
>TRBJ2-2|TRBV24-1|13|once|TRBD1
CATSVRGPGELFF
TGTGCCACCAGTGTTAGGGGGCCCGGGGAGCTGTTTTTT
>TRBJ2-1|TRBV7-2|13|-|TRBD2
CASSLEKAGEKFF
TGTGCCAGCAGCTTGGAGAAAGCGGGAGAAAAGTTCTTC